This T cell receptor (beta chain) was sequenced in a study of CD8 T cells in Susac syndrome. Findings and caveats of the study: The study acknowledged a relatively small number of individuals in its TCR sequencing and HLA analysis.

Reverse transcription of about 0.5 to 1 ug RNA used random hexamers. Multiplex immunoSEQ PCR targeted 54 Vbeta and 13 Jbeta TCR beta segments. Via MiXCR, TCRdb re-called the immunoSEQ multiplex PCR reads, giving one row per CDR3 protein. There are about 280,000 distinct CDR3 sequences in the sample; roughly 84% occur only once, and 0.095% to 0.14% lies in the top ten. Regarding this clonotype: Its antigen is as yet unknown.

CDR1 and CDR2 from the germline V gene are LGHDT and YNNKEL (reference sequence). CDR3 length equals 15 residues. The V end lost 0 bases, the J end lost 5 bases, and 11 bases lay between the germline ends. Sequencing used CD8+ T cells from PBMCs. The TCR comes from a human donor with multiple sclerosis. J is TRBJ1-5 and V is TRBV3-1; TRBD1 might be the D (6 bases). The DNA of the CDR3 is TGTGCCAGCAGCCAAGAAAATGGGGGGCATCAGCCCCAGCATTTT. It yields the protein CASSQENGGHQPQHF.